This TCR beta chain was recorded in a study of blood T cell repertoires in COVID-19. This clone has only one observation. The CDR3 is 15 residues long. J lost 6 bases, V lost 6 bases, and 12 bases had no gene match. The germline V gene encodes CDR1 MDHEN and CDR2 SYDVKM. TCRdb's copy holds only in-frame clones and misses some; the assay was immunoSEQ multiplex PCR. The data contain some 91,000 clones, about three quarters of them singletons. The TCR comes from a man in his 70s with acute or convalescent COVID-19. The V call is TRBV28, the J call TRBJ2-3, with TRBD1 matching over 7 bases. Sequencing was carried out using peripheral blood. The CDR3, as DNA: TGTGCCAGCAGCATATACAGGGGCCCTGGGGATACGCAGTATTTT. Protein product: CASSIYRGPGDTQYF.